This T cell receptor beta chain was identified in a study of blood T cells in healthy people across ages. Sample-barcoded 5' priming and a J-beta primer mix drove a second PCR of roughly 6 to 12 cycles. TCRdb reprocessed the 5' RACE reads with MiXCR, giving one entry per CDR3 protein. Seen here are some 800,000 distinct CDR3 sequences, 40% to 50% observed once, and the top ten hold about a fifth. There are a few counts of this clonotype. No antigen is known for it. The CDR3 covers 14 residues. Per the germline V gene, CDR1 is MNHEY and CDR2 is SMNVEV (reference sequence). The germline V and J ends were trimmed by 3 bases and 4 bases, with 9 bases remaining between them. Peripheral blood samples of 9 to 10 milliliters were drawn from each donor. General study results and limits: It was found that TCR beta diversity correlated strongly with the percentage of naive T cells. Unsorted PBMC input precluded a conclusive naive versus antigen-experienced comparison. TCR beta diversity per million T cells fell roughly linearly with age.

The sequenced material came from blood. This chain joins TRBV27 and TRBJ1-4; D gene unclear. The clonotype was recovered from a man aged 55-75 years in good health. CDR3 loop: CASSLVPGNEKLFF. CDR3 nucleotide sequence: TGTGCCAGCAGTTTGGTTCCGGGTAATGAAAAACTGTTTTTT.